The 10 T cell receptor beta chains presented below share a single source sample, sequenced in a study of blood T cell repertoires in COVID-19. Assay used: immunoSEQ multiplex PCR; TCRdb lists only in-frame clones, some missing. The sample holds about 190,000 clones, around 84% seen once. The sample taken for sequencing was PBMCs or T cells enriched from blood (not recorded which). The source of these receptors is a woman aged 30 to 39 who had recovered from COVID-19.

This clone occurred once. This chain's CDR3 is CASSLFVGGGETQYF. CDR3 DNA sequence: TGTGCCAGCAGCTTATTCGTAGGCGGGGGTGAGACCCAGTACTTC. The chain is built from TRBV7-2 and TRBJ2-5; 7 bases are a match to TRBD2. The J segment lost 5 bases and the V segment lost 2 bases, leaving 8 bases of the junction unmatched. Germline V gene sequence: CDR1 SGHTA, CDR2 FQGNSA. The CDR3 sequence is 15 residues long.

The V gene is TRBV5-1, the J gene TRBJ2-7; weak D call: TRBD1 (5 bases). Looked up from germline, CDR1 is SGHRS and CDR2 is YFSETQ. V was trimmed by 2 bases and J by 0 bases, leaving 6 bases between them. This CDR3 region has 13 residues. The CDR3 coding sequence is TGCGCCAGCAGCTTCGACAGCTCCTACGAGCAGTACTTC. Residues: CASSFDSSYEQYF.

The chain recombines TRBV16 with TRBJ1-2, with D maybe TRBD1 (6 bases). The CDR3 is 15 amino acids. Trimming removed 1 base at V and 5 bases at J, with 14 bases between. Germline V gene lookup returns CDR1 KGHSY and CDR2 FQNENV. CDR3 loop: CASSQWAGAGYGYTF. The CDR3, as DNA: TGTGCCAGCAGCCAATGGGCGGGGGCTGGATATGGCTACACCTTC.

The rearrangement links TRBV24-1 to TRBJ2-3; 8 nucleotides match TRBD1. V shed 2 bases and J 4 bases; nucleotides not matched to a gene: 7. The CDR3 length is 16 residues. Germline CDR1 and CDR2: KGHDR and SFDVKD. CDR3 DNA sequence: TGTGCCACCAGTGATTCAGGACAGGGCAGGTCAGATACGCAGTATTTT. It yields the protein CATSDSGQGRSDTQYF.

In its sample, this clone was seen many times. This chain uses TRBV5-6 with TRBJ2-7, with a possible D match to TRBD1 (6 bases). CDR3 length equals 13 residues. V was pared by 4 bases and J by 4 bases, with 12 bases between. Germline V gene sequence: CDR1 SGHDT, CDR2 YYEEEE. This chain's CDR3 is CASSPSRGYEQYV. CDR3 in DNA: TGTGCCAGCAGCCCATCGAGGGGGTACGAGCAGTACGTC.

The V gene is TRBV24-1, the J gene TRBJ1-5; D gene uncertain. The CDR3 is made up of 14 amino acids. The ends were cut back, 6 bases at V and 0 bases at J, with 8 bases in the middle. Germline assignment: CDR1 KGHDR and CDR2 SFDVKD. The CDR3 reads CATSNTNSNQPQHF. CDR3 nucleotide sequence: TGTGCCACCAGTAACACAAATAGCAATCAGCCCCAGCATTTT.

The rearrangement links TRBV5-8 to TRBJ1-1; 7 nucleotides match TRBD1. The CDR3 runs to 15 residues. Looked up from germline, CDR1 is SGHTS and CDR2 is YDEGEE. V shed 4 bases and J 2 bases; nucleotides not matched to a gene: 8. CDR3 nucleotide sequence: TGTGCCAGCAGCCTAGGGGGCGCTGGCAACACTGAAGCTTTCTTT. This translates into CASSLGGAGNTEAFF.

The rearrangement joins TRBV5-1 to TRBJ2-1; perhaps TRBD2 as D (6 bases). With 3 bases removed from V and 11 bases from J, the gap between germline ends came to 21 bases. The CDR3 has 15 amino acids. Germline V gene data show CDR1 as SGHRS and CDR2 as YFSETQ. CDR3 sequence (DNA): TGCGCCAGCAGCTCGAACGGCGGGGCCTCGGAAAAGCAGTTCTTC. As protein: CASSSNGGASEKQFF.

This clone was seen a handful of times. V is TRBV11-2 and J is TRBJ1-2; maybe TRBD1 (5 bases). Trimming shortened V by 0 bases and J by 4 bases, and 9 bases separated the two germline ends. From germline, CDR1 is SGHAT and CDR2 FQNNGV. The CDR3 has 14 residues. The CDR3 bases are TGTGCCAGCAGCTTAGAAACAGGCGGCTATGGCTACACCTTC. It translates to CASSLETGGYGYTF. The full variable domain, completed using reference TRBV11-2 and TRBJ1-2, is EAGVAQSPRYKIIEKRQSVAFWCNPISGHATLYWYQQILGQGPKLLIQFQNNGVVDDSQLPKDRFSAERLKGVDSTLKIQPAKLEDSAVYLCASSLETGGYGYTFGSGTRLTVV.

The chain employs TRBV2 and TRBJ2-3, with 7 bases lining up with TRBD1. Germline V gene sequence: CDR1 SNHLY, CDR2 FYNNEI. J was trimmed by 0 bases and V by 6 bases; bases with no gene match: 6. This CDR3 region has 15 residues. In DNA form, the CDR3 reads TGTGCCAGCAGAGCACAACAGGGGAGCACAGATACGCAGTATTTT. Protein: CASRAQQGSTDTQYF. Filled out from reference TRBV2 and TRBJ2-3, the complete variable domain reads EPEVTQTPSHQVTQMGQEVILRCVPISNHLYFYWYRQILGQKVEFLVSFYNNEISEKSEIFDDQFSVERPDGSNFTLKIRSTKLEDSAMYFCASRAQQGSTDTQYFGPGTRLTVL.